The clone carrying this T cell receptor beta chain was detected once. The antigen is not known. The data stem from a study of brain metastases from non-small cell lung cancer. Study-wide findings and caveats: Paired brain metastases and primary tumors largely shared TCR repertoires.

Generated by immunoSEQ multiplex PCR, the TCRdb table keeps only in-frame clones and is missing some. The table includes approximately 2,800 clones, 88% detected once. Trimming left V 2 bases short and J 3 bases short, with 9 bases between. CDR1 and CDR2 (germline): SGHRS, YFSETQ. The CDR3 has 13 residues. The chain joins TRBV5-1 to TRBJ2-7; possibly TRBD2 for D (5 bases). The sequenced material came from primary lung tumor tissue. This TCR came from a donor aged 40 or older with non-small cell lung cancer. The CDR3 bases are TGCGCCAGCAGCTTTAACGGGGACTACGAGCAGTACTTC. Translated: CASSFNGDYEQYF.